A single sample gave rise to the 16 T cell receptor beta chains below, sequenced in a study of blood T cells in healthy people across ages. A sample-barcoded 5' primer and a J-beta primer mix were used in a second PCR of roughly 6 to 11 cycles. MiXCR was run by TCRdb on the 5' RACE reads, yielding one entry per CDR3 protein. The sample lists approximately 800,000 distinct CDR3 sequences, 35% to 40% occurring once. The sequencing input was blood. Receptor source: a man aged 18 to 35 in good health.

This chain links TRBV20-1 with TRBJ2-3; TRBD2 matches 13 bases. Unmatched junction bases numbered 4, after V lost 0 bases and J lost 4 bases. This CDR3 spans 16 amino acids. Per the germline V gene, CDR1 is DFQATT and CDR2 is SNEGSKA (reference sequence). This CDR3 is CSARDRGLAGSDTQYF. Here the CDR3 DNA reads TGCAGTGCTAGAGACCGGGGACTAGCGGGGTCAGATACGCAGTATTTT.

The chain uses TRBV12-3 or TRBV12-4 and TRBJ1-3; 10 bases align to TRBD1. The length of the CDR3 is 17 residues. The V gene end was trimmed by 5 bases and the J gene end by 1 base; junction bases not matched to a gene: 8. The CDR3 DNA sequence: TGTGCCAGCAGTAGACAGGGGGCGAGTTTTTCTGGAAACACCATATATTTT. Its protein product is CASSRQGASFSGNTIYF.

In its sample, this clonotype was seen many times. V gene TRBV4-3 combines with J gene TRBJ1-4; no reliable D call. This CDR3 is built from 15 residues. V was shortened by 1 base and J by 8 bases, with 14 bases between the two germline ends. From germline, CDR1 is LGHNA and CDR2 YSLEER. The CDR3 coding sequence is TGCGCCAGCAGCCAAGTTTCCGGGGTGGGAGAAAAACTGTTTTTT. This sequence encodes CASSQVSGVGEKLFF.

A note on this clonotype: Just one base apart from a much larger clone, this may be a read error. CDR3 coding DNA: TGTGCCAGCAGCTCCGACACAACCCCAGCCAAAAACAGTCAGTACTTC. It yields the protein CASSSDTTPAKNSQYF. The chain employs TRBV7-9 and TRBJ2-4; no reliable D call. Germline CDR1 SEHNR, CDR2 FQNEAQ (reference sequence). The CDR3 sequence is 16 residues long.

This clonotype was counted at least ten times. The chain links TRBV5-1 to TRBJ2-5; TRBD1 might be the D (6 bases). This CDR3 is 13 amino acids long. The germline V gene encodes CDR1 SGHRS and CDR2 YFSETQ. The ends were cut back, 4 bases at V and 5 bases at J, with 12 bases in the middle. The CDR3 bases are TGCGCCAGCAGCCCAGGGGTATGGGAGACCCAGTACTTC. Translating it yields CASSPGVWETQYF.

The genes are TRBV5-1 and TRBJ1-1; D is undetermined. Trimming left V 0 bases short and J 4 bases short, with 10 bases between. The length of the CDR3 is 14 residues. Germline CDR1 is SGHRS and CDR2 is YFSETQ. DNA for the CDR3: TGCGCCAGCAGCTTGGGGGTGGAGGGCACTGAAGCTTTCTTT. The encoded protein is CASSLGVEGTEAFF.

This clonotype was seen at least ten times. The chain joins TRBV12-3 or TRBV12-4 to TRBJ1-5; D gene ambiguous. V was clipped by 10 bases and J by 3 bases, with 16 bases between them. The CDR3 covers 14 residues. CDR3 in amino acids: CAIISGSLNQPQHF. For the CDR3, the DNA is TGTGCCATCATTAGTGGCAGCCTCAATCAGCCCCAGCATTTT.

This chain connects TRBV5-6 to TRBJ2-1; no definite D call. This CDR3 is built from 13 residues. Germline-derived CDR1 and CDR2 are SGHDT and YYEEEE. The V end lost 3 bases, the J end lost 3 bases, and 7 bases lay between the germline ends. The CDR3 DNA follows: TGTGCCAGCAGCTGGGGTTTCTACAATGAGCAGTTCTTC. Amino acid sequence: CASSWGFYNEQFF. Full variable domain (rest looked up from reference TRBV5-6 and TRBJ2-1): DAGVTQSPTHLIKTRGQQVTLRCSPKSGHDTVSWYQQALGQGPQFIFQYYEEEERQRGNFPDRFSGHQFPNYSSELNVNALLLGDSALYLCASSWGFYNEQFFGPGTRLTVL.

This clonotype showed up many times. This chain uses TRBV12-3 or TRBV12-4 with TRBJ2-1; D is perhaps TRBD2 (6 bases). This CDR3 comprises 15 residues. V was pared by 5 bases and J by 4 bases, with 15 bases between. The CDR3 sequence: CASSLTPGDYNEQFF. For the CDR3, the DNA is TGTGCCAGCAGTCTCACTCCGGGAGATTACAATGAGCAGTTCTTC.

This clonotype appeared a few times. The chain couples TRBV20-1 to TRBJ2-7; 8 positions agree with TRBD1. Germline trimming cut 5 bases from V and 0 bases from J; bases unmatched to any gene: 9. Germline V lookup: CDR1 DFQATT, CDR2 SNEGSKA (reference sequence). The CDR3 runs to 15 residues. The CDR3 coding sequence is TGCAGTGCTCGCCAGGGGGCCCCGGCCTCCTACGAGCAGTACTTC. Its translation is CSARQGAPASYEQYF.

This clonotype was recorded many times. V is TRBV6-5 and J is TRBJ2-5; maybe TRBD2 (6 bases). The CDR3 has 17 amino acids. The V gene's germline CDR1 is MNHEY and CDR2 SVGAGI. V dropped 0 bases and J dropped 5 bases, with 19 bases sitting between them. The CDR3 DNA reads as TGTGCCAGCAGTTACTCCCCCCCCGGGTCGGGGGTGGAGACCCAGTACTTC. It yields the protein CASSYSPPGSGVETQYF.

This chain uses TRBV12-3 or TRBV12-4 with TRBJ2-1; TRBD2 might be the D (5 bases). V dropped 6 bases and J dropped 6 bases, with 15 bases sitting between them. This CDR3 region has 14 residues. The CDR3 is CASSLLGFLNEQFF. In nucleotides, the CDR3 is TGTGCCAGCAGCCTACTAGGGTTTCTCAATGAGCAGTTCTTC.

This clonotype was seen more than once but under ten times. The rearrangement links TRBV6-2 or TRBV6-3 to TRBJ2-3, with TRBD2 identical over 11 bases. CDR3 size: 18 residues. With V trimmed by 5 bases and J by 0 bases, 10 bases remained unmatched. The V gene's germline CDR1 is MNHEY and CDR2 SVGEGT. CDR3 in amino acids: CASSDELLAGESTDTQYF. The CDR3 coding sequence is TGTGCCAGCAGTGACGAATTACTAGCGGGGGAAAGCACAGATACGCAGTATTTT.

This clonotype showed up many times. The chain recombines TRBV27 with TRBJ2-7; the D gene could be TRBD1 or TRBD2 (6 bases each). CDR3 size: 14 residues. The germline CDR1 and CDR2 sequences are MNHEY and SMNVEV (reference sequence). Deletions cut 2 bases from V and 5 bases from J, with 13 bases between. CDR3 nucleotide sequence: TGTGCCAGCAGTTTAATCGAGGGGGGCAACGAGCAGTACTTC. Translated: CASSLIEGGNEQYF.

This clonotype has a count of ten or more. The J gene is TRBJ1-2, the V gene TRBV11-1; the D gene is possibly TRBD1 (6 bases). This CDR3 comprises 14 residues. The ends were cut back, 5 bases at V and 1 base at J, with 11 bases in the middle. Germline V gene data show CDR1 as SGHAT and CDR2 as FQDESV (reference sequence). The CDR3 loop reads CASSGGQINYGYTF. The CDR3 DNA reads TGTGCCAGCAGCGGAGGACAGATTAACTATGGCTACACCTTC. Supplemented by reference TRBV11-1 and TRBJ1-2, the full variable domain reads EAEVAQSPRYKITEKSQAVAFWCDPISGHATLYWYRQILGQGPELLVQFQDESVVDDSQLPKDRFSAERLKGVDSTLKIQPAELGDSAMYLCASSGGQINYGYTFGSGTRLTVV.

V and J are TRBV7-2 and TRBJ2-1; no clear D. Germline V gene lookup returns CDR1 SGHTA and CDR2 FQGNSA. CDR3 length: 16 residues. V shed 4 bases and J shed 4 bases, with 17 bases lying between them. The CDR3 here is CASSSRVGREYNEQFF. As DNA, the CDR3 is TGTGCCAGCAGCTCCCGGGTTGGTAGGGAATACAATGAGCAGTTCTTC.